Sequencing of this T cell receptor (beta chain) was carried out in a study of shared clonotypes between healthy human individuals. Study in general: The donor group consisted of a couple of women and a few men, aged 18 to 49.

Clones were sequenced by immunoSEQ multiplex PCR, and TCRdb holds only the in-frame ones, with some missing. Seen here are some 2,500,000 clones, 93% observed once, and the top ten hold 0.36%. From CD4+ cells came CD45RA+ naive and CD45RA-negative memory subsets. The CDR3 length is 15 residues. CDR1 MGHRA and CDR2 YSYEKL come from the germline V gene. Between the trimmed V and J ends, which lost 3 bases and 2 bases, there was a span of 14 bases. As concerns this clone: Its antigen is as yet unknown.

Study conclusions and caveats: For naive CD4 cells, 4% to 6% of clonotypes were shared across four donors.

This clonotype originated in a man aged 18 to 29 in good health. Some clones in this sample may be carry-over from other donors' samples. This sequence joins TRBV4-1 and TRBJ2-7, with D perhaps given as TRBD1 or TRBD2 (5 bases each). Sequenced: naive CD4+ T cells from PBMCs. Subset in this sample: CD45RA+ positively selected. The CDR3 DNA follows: TGCGCCAGCAGCCAGAACGGGGCCAGAGCCTACGAGCAGTACTTC. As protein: CASSQNGARAYEQYF.